These 23 T cell receptor beta chains were all obtained from the same sample, sequenced in a study of OX40 agonist ivuxolimab in advanced cancers. Profiling relied on immunoSEQ multiplex PCR, and the TCRdb table lists in-frame clones only, not all of them. The sample holds 27,000 or so clones, 83% seen once. This specimen consisted of CD4+ or CD8+ T cells sorted from blood, obtained in a trial of the OX40 agonist ivuxolimab. These receptors were collected from an adult with an advanced solid tumor such as melanoma, head and neck, liver or kidney cancer.

The chain joins TRBV5-5 to TRBJ2-1, with 8 bases that match TRBD2. This CDR3 comprises 15 residues. V lost 7 bases to trimming and J lost 1 base; unmatched junction nucleotides: 7. Germline CDR1 is SGHKS and CDR2 is YYEKEE (reference sequence). CDR3 sequence (DNA): TGTGCCAGCGGAGTGACGGGGGGGTCCTACAATGAGCAGTTCTTC. Residues: CASGVTGGSYNEQFF.

This chain uses TRBV2 with TRBJ1-4; D not resolved. The CDR3 contains 15 residues. The germline V gene has CDR1 SNHLY and CDR2 FYNNEI. The V end lost 6 bases, the J end lost 3 bases, and 14 bases lay between the germline ends. This chain's CDR3 is CASSITWWANEKLFF. The CDR3 nucleotides read TGTGCCAGCAGCATCACGTGGTGGGCTAATGAAAAACTGTTTTTT.

The J gene is TRBJ2-7, the V gene TRBV7-9; D is undetermined. The length of the CDR3 is 13 residues. The V gene's germline CDR1 is SEHNR and CDR2 FQNEAQ (reference sequence). Trimming shortened V by 6 bases and J by 0 bases, and 9 bases separated the two germline ends. The CDR3 reads CASRTDISYEQYF. The CDR3 nucleotides read TGTGCCAGCAGGACTGACATCTCCTACGAGCAGTACTTC. Based on the CDR3 plus reference TRBV7-9 and TRBJ2-7, the full variable domain is DTGVSQNPRHKITKRGQNVTFRCDPISEHNRLYWYRQTLGQGPEFLTYFQNEAQLEKSRLLSDRFSAERPKGSFSTLEIQRTEQGDSAMYLCASRTDISYEQYFGPGTRLTVT.

The rearrangement uses TRBV6-5 and TRBJ2-3; tentatively, D is TRBD2 (6 bases). Deletions cut 2 bases from V and 5 bases from J, with 14 bases between. The CDR3 has 15 amino acids. Germline V gene sequence: CDR1 MNHEY, CDR2 SVGAGI. CDR3 nucleotide sequence: TGTGCCAGCAGTTACGAGGGGTTCGGGAGAGATACGCAGTATTTT. As protein: CASSYEGFGRDTQYF.

The rearrangement joins TRBV13 to TRBJ1-1, with 9 bases matching TRBD1. With 7 bases clipped from V and 6 bases from J, the junction kept 9 bases outside the gene matches. Looked up from germline, CDR1 is PRHDT and CDR2 is FYEKMQ (reference sequence). The length of the CDR3 is 14 residues. The CDR3 spells CASTLGQGSPEAFF. In DNA, the CDR3 is TGTGCCAGCACCCTGGGACAGGGCTCTCCTGAAGCTTTCTTT.

The chain employs TRBV13 and TRBJ1-3; no reliable D call. The germline V gene encodes CDR1 PRHDT and CDR2 FYEKMQ (reference sequence). This CDR3 has 14 amino acids. With 5 bases removed from V and 3 bases from J, the gap between germline ends came to 11 bases. CDR3 DNA: TGTGCCAGCAGCGACGAAGGGAGTGGAAACACCATATATTTT. Its translation: CASSDEGSGNTIYF.

CDR3 sequence (DNA): TGTGCCAGCAGCCATCGGGGGATGCCAGATACGCAGTATTTT. Translation: CASSHRGMPDTQYF. The genes are TRBV7-9 and TRBJ2-3, with a tentative D call TRBD2 (6 bases). The CDR3 contains 14 residues. Germline CDR1 and CDR2: SEHNR and FQNEAQ (reference sequence). V lost 5 bases and J 4 bases, leaving 13 bases between the germline ends.

The rearrangement uses TRBV27 and TRBJ1-6; the match to TRBD1 covers 8 bases. CDR3 size: 15 residues. The V gene end was trimmed by 2 bases and the J gene end by 7 bases; junction bases not matched to a gene: 4. CDR1 and CDR2 (germline): MNHEY, SMNVEV (reference sequence). The DNA for the CDR3 is TGTGCCAGCAGTTTAGGTTGGACAGGGAATTCACCCCTCCACTTT. This sequence encodes CASSLGWTGNSPLHF.

This clone was observed a few times. The rearrangement uses TRBV4-1 and TRBJ1-5, with D tentatively TRBD1 (6 bases). The CDR3 consists of 14 residues. Germline-derived CDR1 and CDR2 are MGHRA and YSYEKL. The V end lost 4 bases, the J end lost 2 bases, and 9 bases lay between the germline ends. The CDR3 loop is CASSLGQRNQPQHF. The CDR3 DNA reads as TGCGCCAGCAGCCTCGGACAGCGCAATCAGCCCCAGCATTTT.

The V call is TRBV7-3, the J call TRBJ2-3; TRBD2 aligns across 12 bases. After removal of 1 base from V and 3 bases from J, the junction contained 5 bases not matched to a gene. The CDR3 is 17 amino acids. CDR1 is SGHTA, CDR2 FQGTGA, per germline. The CDR3 DNA is TGTGCCAGCAGCTTAATAGCGACTAGCGGGGGAACAGATACGCAGTATTTT. This codes for CASSLIATSGGTDTQYF.

The chain links TRBV27 to TRBJ2-1; D is possibly TRBD2 (6 bases). Trimming removed 3 bases at V and 5 bases at J, with 23 bases between. Germline CDR1 MNHEY, CDR2 SMNVEV (reference sequence). The CDR3 consists of 18 residues. CDR3 DNA sequence: TGTGCCAGCAGTTTTTCTGCGTCGGAGGGCCTCCCTAACAATGAGCAGTTCTTC. Amino acid sequence: CASSFSASEGLPNNEQFF.

The chain carries TRBV6-5 and TRBJ2-7, with 10 bases fitting TRBD2. Unmatched junction bases numbered 3, after V lost 5 bases and J lost 2 bases. This CDR3 is built from 14 residues. The germline V gene encodes CDR1 MNHEY and CDR2 SVGAGI. The CDR3 DNA is TGTGCCAGCAGTGAGCGGGGGGGCGCCTACGAGCAGTACTTC. This sequence encodes CASSERGGAYEQYF.

The gene calls are TRBV5-6 and TRBJ1-1; no clear D. This CDR3 has 13 amino acids. Germline CDR1 reads SGHDT; CDR2 reads YYEEEE. Deletions cut 0 bases from V and 3 bases from J, with 6 bases between. The CDR3 DNA follows: TGTGCCAGCAGCTTGGGGGTGTACACTGAAGCTTTCTTT. As protein: CASSLGVYTEAFF.

The chain's CDR3 is CASSGRKTGGSYEQYF. The CDR3 DNA sequence: TGTGCCAGCAGCGGGCGAAAGACAGGGGGATCCTACGAGCAGTACTTC. The gene calls are TRBV11-2 and TRBJ2-7; 9 nucleotides agree with TRBD1. CDR1 SGHAT and CDR2 FQNNGV come from the germline V gene. There are 16 residues in the CDR3. V lost 5 bases and J lost 1; bases outside the gene matches: 9. The variable domain in full, completed from reference TRBV11-2 and TRBJ2-7, reads EAGVAQSPRYKIIEKRQSVAFWCNPISGHATLYWYQQILGQGPKLLIQFQNNGVVDDSQLPKDRFSAERLKGVDSTLKIQPAKLEDSAVYLCASSGRKTGGSYEQYFGPGTRLTVT.

The table lists this clone with a few counts. The gene calls are TRBV19 and TRBJ2-7, with D unclear. Germline CDR1 LNHDA, CDR2 SQIVND (reference sequence). The CDR3 covers 14 residues. Trimming left V 4 bases short and J 1 base short, with 11 bases between. CDR3 protein: CASSRLGESYEQYF. The DNA of the CDR3 is TGTGCCAGTAGTAGGTTAGGTGAATCCTACGAGCAGTACTTC.

CDR3 in amino acids: CASSFWGPEDNYEQYF. As DNA, the CDR3 is TGTGCCAGCAGCTTTTGGGGTCCTGAGGACAACTACGAGCAGTACTTC. The gene calls are TRBV11-2 and TRBJ2-7, with D perhaps matching TRBD1 (5 bases). The germline CDR1 and CDR2 sequences are SGHAT and FQNNGV. Trimming stripped 3 bases from V and 3 bases from J, with 18 bases between. The CDR3 consists of 16 residues.

This clone occurred once. The V call is TRBV11-2, the J call TRBJ2-7, with 9 bases that match TRBD2. The CDR3 extends over 17 amino acids. J lost 4 bases, V lost 0 bases, and 10 bases had no gene match. In germline, CDR1 is SGHAT, CDR2 FQNNGV. CDR3 protein: CASSLEAGGPGWYEQYF. The CDR3 bases are TGTGCCAGCAGCTTAGAGGCGGGGGGGCCGGGTTGGTACGAGCAGTACTTC. The variable domain in full, completed from reference TRBV11-2 and TRBJ2-7, reads EAGVAQSPRYKIIEKRQSVAFWCNPISGHATLYWYQQILGQGPKLLIQFQNNGVVDDSQLPKDRFSAERLKGVDSTLKIQPAKLEDSAVYLCASSLEAGGPGWYEQYFGPGTRLTVT.

The chain links TRBV7-2 to TRBJ2-7; 15 positions match TRBD2. The trim removed 4 bases at V and 7 bases at J, leaving 5 bases unmatched. Germline CDR1 is SGHTA and CDR2 is FQGNSA. The CDR3 loop spans 15 amino acids. The CDR3 loop is CASSYGTSGGREQYF. CDR3 nucleotide sequence: TGTGCCAGCAGCTATGGGACTAGCGGGGGGCGTGAGCAGTACTTC.

This sequence joins TRBV29-1 and TRBJ1-2; D gene uncertain. Germline lookup yields CDR1 SQVTM and CDR2 ANQGSEA. The CDR3 extends over 13 amino acids. Trimming pared 7 bases from V and 0 bases from J, leaving 12 bases between. The CDR3 protein is CSARSTANYGYTF. CDR3 nucleotide sequence: TGCAGCGCCCGGAGTACAGCTAACTATGGCTACACCTTC.

The gene calls are TRBV25-1 and TRBJ1-6; D is ambiguous. V was pared by 1 base and J by 7 bases, with 14 bases between. Germline CDR1 is MGHDK and CDR2 is SYGVNS. The CDR3 length is 16 residues. The CDR3 nucleotides are TGTGCCAGCAGTGAATCGGTAAGGGCCGAGAATTCACCCCTCCACTTT. It yields the protein CASSESVRAENSPLHF.

The chain is built from TRBV28 and TRBJ1-1; the D is unclear. The CDR3 covers 15 residues. Germline CDR1 and CDR2: MDHEN and SYDVKM. Trimming left V 2 bases short and J 0 bases short, with 10 bases between. The DNA of the CDR3 is TGTGCCAGCAGTTTAAGGGTAAGCATGAACACTGAAGCTTTCTTT. Protein product: CASSLRVSMNTEAFF.

The rearrangement joins TRBV5-1 to TRBJ2-1; TRBD1 agrees at 9 bases. CDR1 SGHRS and CDR2 YFSETQ come from the germline V gene. The CDR3 is made up of 15 amino acids. V shed 4 bases and J 4 bases; nucleotides not matched to a gene: 6. CDR3 sequence (DNA): TGCGCCAGCAGCGGATTTGGGACAGGGTACAATGAGCAGTTCTTC. It specifies CASSGFGTGYNEQFF. Looking up the rest from reference TRBV5-1 and TRBJ2-1 gives the full variable domain: KAGVTQTPRYLIKTRGQQVTLSCSPISGHRSVSWYQQTPGQGLQFLFEYFSETQRNKGNFPGRFSGRQFSNSRSEMNVSTLELGDSALYLCASSGFGTGYNEQFFGPGTRLTVL.

This rearrangement joins TRBV27 to TRBJ2-1; 8 nucleotides line up with TRBD2. This CDR3 has 15 residues. The ends lost 4 bases at V and 2 bases at J; junction bases unmatched: 4. CDR1 and CDR2 from the germline V gene are MNHEY and SMNVEV (reference sequence). CDR3 DNA: TGTGCCAGCAGTTCAAGCGGGAGCACCTACAATGAGCAGTTCTTC. Protein product: CASSSSGSTYNEQFF.